This T cell receptor (beta chain) was captured in a study of cytomegalovirus exposure and HLA in healthy donors. The PCR was carried out with 60 Vbeta primers and 13 Jbeta primers. TCRdb's copy holds only in-frame clones and misses some; the assay was immunoSEQ multiplex PCR. The sample data list 100,000 to 150,000 clones. The CDR3 contains 15 residues. V lost 0 bases, J lost 7 bases, and 14 bases lay in between. CDR1 is SGHRS, CDR2 YFSETQ, per germline. Input material: PBMCs. This sequence was found in a man between 18 and 35 years old in good health and CMV-seronegative. The rearrangement uses TRBV5-1 and TRBJ1-5; weak D call: TRBD1 (5 bases). In DNA, the CDR3 is TGCGCCAGCAGCTTGGAACCTATGGGGGGACAGCCCCAGCATTTT. The encoded protein is CASSLEPMGGQPQHF.